What follows are 8 T cell receptor beta chains derived from one specimen sequenced in a study of blood T cell repertoires in COVID-19 (dated by TCRdb to 2019 to 2021). The library was produced with the immunoSEQ multiplex PCR assay. TCRdb re-hosts the immuneACCESS table, in-frame sequences only. Its copies lack some clones; in the studies checked, an unresolved V gene accounts for under half of them, and the cause for the rest is not known. A total of roughly 72,000 clones appear in this sample, almost 90% of them only once. The top ten constitute approximately 2.5% of the sample. Sequencing used peripheral blood. These receptors were obtained from a human donor in a cohort sampled during active COVID-19.

This clone showed up just a few times. This rearrangement joins TRBV11-2 to TRBJ2-2, with D tentatively TRBD1 (6 bases). Germline V gene lookup returns CDR1 SGHAT and CDR2 FQNNGV. CDR3 length equals 13 residues. V was clipped by 1 base and J by 8 bases, with 8 bases between them. Here the CDR3 reads CASSLAGTGELFF. For the CDR3, the DNA is TGTGCCAGCAGCTTAGCTGGGACAGGGGAGCTGTTTTTT.

This chain connects TRBV7-9 to TRBJ2-5; 7 bases align to TRBD2. With V trimmed by 10 bases and J by 1 base, 3 bases remained unmatched. This CDR3 has 12 amino acids. In germline, CDR1 is SEHNR, CDR2 FQNEAQ (reference sequence). The CDR3 protein is CATTSVQETQYF. In DNA form, the CDR3 reads TGTGCCACTACTAGCGTCCAAGAGACCCAGTACTTC.

The V call is TRBV5-6, the J call TRBJ2-7; 10 bases map to TRBD1. Germline V gives CDR1 SGHDT, CDR2 YYEEEE. The CDR3 spans 16 residues. Unmatched junction bases numbered 11, after V lost 4 bases and J lost 4 bases. The CDR3 region is CASSRPGTGAFYEQYF. Here the CDR3 DNA reads TGTGCCAGCAGCCGGCCCGGGACAGGGGCTTTTTACGAGCAGTACTTC.

This clone appeared a single time. The chain couples TRBV18 to TRBJ1-2; D is perhaps TRBD1 (5 bases). V was cut by 4 bases and J by 2 bases, with 11 bases left in between. Looked up from germline, CDR1 is KGHSH and CDR2 is LQKENI. This CDR3 has 14 amino acids. The CDR3 DNA is TGTGCCAGCTCACTGACGACAGACAACTATGGCTACACCTTC. This encodes CASSLTTDNYGYTF.

J is TRBJ2-7 and V is TRBV7-5; the table assigns TRBD2, which was not confirmed against the DNA. TRBV7-5 is flagged as a pseudogene. The CDR3 consists of 14 residues. CDR3 in amino acids: CARRPPRETYEQYF. In DNA form, the CDR3 reads TGTGCCAGAAGACCCCCGAGGGAGACCTACGAGCAGTACTTC.

The chain joins TRBV7-8 to TRBJ1-3; D perhaps matches TRBD1 (6 bases). V dropped 2 bases and J dropped 4 bases, with 18 bases sitting between them. Germline V gene sequence: CDR1 SGHVS, CDR2 FQNEAQ. CDR3 length: 17 amino acids. CDR3 DNA sequence: TGTGCCAGCAGCTTATTATGGGACACGGGTTTGGGAAACACCATATATTTT. Encoded protein: CASSLLWDTGLGNTIYF.

V and J are TRBV5-6 and TRBJ2-5; TRBD2 is a possible D gene (5 bases). This CDR3 spans 13 amino acids. Trimming stripped 4 bases from V and 3 bases from J, with 10 bases between. The germline gives CDR1 SGHDT, CDR2 YYEEEE. CDR3 amino acids: CASSPRAKETQYF. CDR3 coding DNA: TGTGCCAGCAGCCCGAGGGCAAAAGAGACCCAGTACTTC.

The V and J genes are TRBV28 and TRBJ2-7; D remains unclear. Trimming took off 2 bases at V and 3 bases at J, with 5 bases between the two ends. Germline CDR1 and CDR2: MDHEN and SYDVKM. There are 12 residues in the CDR3. The CDR3 spells CASSLTDYEQYF. DNA of the CDR3: TGTGCCAGCAGTTTAACAGACTACGAGCAGTACTTC.